This T cell receptor (beta chain) stems from a study of shared clonotypes between healthy human individuals. Assay: immunoSEQ multiplex PCR; the TCRdb copy retains only in-frame clones and omits some. Of around 2,000,000 clones listed, just under 95% were seen once; the top ten hold around 1.1%. Terminally differentiated effector memory CD45RA+ cells were excluded from the naive CD8 cells, which were CD45RO-negative and positively selected for CCR7. The material sequenced was naive CD8+ T cells sorted from blood. The TCR sequence derives from a man between 18 and 35 years old in good health.

The CDR3 reads CASSYPEETQYF. The CDR3, as DNA: TGTGCCAGCAGTTACCCGGAGGAGACCCAGTACTTC. The chain joins TRBV27 to TRBJ2-5, with D hard to call. The CDR3 runs 12 residues. V was trimmed by 4 bases and J by 5 bases, leaving 8 bases between them. Germline CDR1 reads MNHEY; CDR2 reads SMNVEV (reference sequence).